This entry lists 24 T cell receptor beta chains sequenced from one sample in a study of CD8 T cells in ankylosing spondylitis. General observations from the study: Blood from ankylosing spondylitis patients appeared to carry a characteristic roughly eight-variant TCR beta motif.

The antigens for these receptors are not known. TCRdb independently ran MiXCR on the 5' RACE reads; one entry per CDR3 protein. The data show around 770,000 distinct CDR3 sequences, with roughly 12% seen just once and 0.51% held by the top ten. The sample comprised blood, either unsorted or a sorted T cell fraction (not recorded which). These receptor sequences come from a male donor with ankylosing spondylitis.

The chain recombines TRBV10-3 with TRBJ2-3; D gene uncertain. Germline V gene sequence: CDR1 ENHRY, CDR2 SYGVKD. The V gene lost 7 bases and the J gene lost 4 bases, with 15 bases spanning the gap. The CDR3 is made up of 14 amino acids. CDR3 nucleotide sequence: TGTGCCATCACCCTAGGACCCAACCCAGATACGCAGTATTTT. It yields the protein CAITLGPNPDTQYF.

The chain is built from TRBV3-1 and TRBJ1-1; no definite D call. Germline CDR1 LGHDT, CDR2 YNNKEL (reference sequence). V shed 2 bases and J shed 10 bases, with 11 bases lying between them. The CDR3 consists of 12 residues. The CDR3 nucleotides are TGTGCCAGCAGCCAAAACTCTCGGGTAGCTTTCTTT. Translated, it gives CASSQNSRVAFF.

This clonotype was seen a few times. The rearrangement uses TRBV18 and TRBJ2-5, with TRBD2 matching over 10 bases. The CDR3 contains 15 residues. Per the germline V gene, CDR1 is KGHSH and CDR2 is LQKENI. V dropped 4 bases and J dropped 2; count of bases not matched to a gene: 4. This CDR3 reads CASSQLAGTQETQYF. The CDR3 DNA reads as TGTGCCAGCTCACAACTAGCGGGGACACAAGAGACCCAGTACTTC.

The rearrangement uses TRBV12-3 or TRBV12-4 and TRBJ2-5; TRBD2 matches at 8 bases. This CDR3 contains 15 residues. V was clipped by 7 bases and J by 2 bases; unmatched bases: 9. CDR3 residues: CASILGLEGQETQYF. The CDR3 nucleotides are TGTGCCAGCATCCTGGGACTAGAGGGACAAGAGACCCAGTACTTC.

CDR3 amino acids: CASRGRGNTEAFF. In DNA, the CDR3 is TGTGCCAGCAGAGGGAGGGGTAACACTGAAGCTTTCTTT. The J gene is TRBJ1-1, the V gene TRBV7-2, with a possible D match to TRBD1 (5 bases). The CDR3 length is 13 residues. V was clipped by 6 bases and J by 2 bases, with 10 bases between them. Per the germline V gene, CDR1 is SGHTA and CDR2 is FQGNSA.

This clonotype showed up just once. The V call is TRBV5-1, the J call TRBJ2-3; 8 bases are shared with TRBD1. The V gene end was trimmed by 8 bases and the J gene end by 0 bases; junction bases not matched to a gene: 8. Germline V gene data show CDR1 as SGHRS and CDR2 as YFSETQ. The CDR3 runs to 15 residues. CDR3 in DNA: TGCGCCAGTGACAGGGGTATCTCGAGCACAGATACGCAGTATTTT. Its protein product is CASDRGISSTDTQYF.

The chain joins TRBV9 to TRBJ2-3; D is ambiguous. V was pared by 1 base and J by 3 bases, with 18 bases between. The CDR3 runs 17 residues. CDR1 is SGDLS and CDR2 is YYNGEE in the germline V gene. The CDR3 spells CASSVTSSYSGTDTQYF. The CDR3 DNA sequence: TGTGCCAGCAGCGTAACGTCAAGCTATTCCGGGACAGATACGCAGTATTTT.

This clonotype was observed many times. J is TRBJ2-7 and V is TRBV28; no definite D call. The length of the CDR3 is 13 residues. The V end was cut by 2 bases, the J end by 4 bases, with 9 bases between. Germline values: CDR1 MDHEN, CDR2 SYDVKM. The CDR3 nucleotides are TGTGCCAGCAGTTTAGGGTACCGGTACGAGCAGTACTTC. This encodes CASSLGYRYEQYF.

This clonotype was seen a handful of times. The V call is TRBV6-1, the J call TRBJ1-4; D possibly corresponds to TRBD1 (5 bases). This CDR3 has 13 amino acids. Germline V gene lookup returns CDR1 MNHNS and CDR2 SASEGT. V was pared by 8 bases and J by 5 bases, with 12 bases between. CDR3 DNA sequence: TGTGCCAGCCGGGGCCGGGCAAATGAAAAACTGTTTTTT. Its translation is CASRGRANEKLFF.

The CDR3 DNA reads TGCAGTGCTGGTCAAGGTGAAGCTTTCTTT. It yields the protein CSAGQGEAFF. This chain links TRBV20-1 with TRBJ1-1; D is undetermined. The CDR3 runs to 10 residues. Germline CDR1 DFQATT, CDR2 SNEGSKA (reference sequence). V was trimmed by 5 bases and J by 7 bases, leaving 8 bases between them.

This sequence joins TRBV18 and TRBJ1-6; 8 nucleotides agree with TRBD1. Germline CDR1 and CDR2: KGHSH and LQKENI. The trim removed 5 bases at V and 9 bases at J, leaving 9 bases unmatched. The CDR3 is 15 amino acids. CDR3 nucleotide sequence: TGTGCCAGCTCAGGACAGGGCGTCGCGGGTTCACCCCTCCACTTT. It is translated as CASSGQGVAGSPLHF.

The J gene is TRBJ2-6, the V gene TRBV28, with TRBD2 as a possible D gene (6 bases). Germline V lookup: CDR1 MDHEN, CDR2 SYDVKM. V was cut by 6 bases and J by 0 bases, with 12 bases left in between. The CDR3 is 16 amino acids. CDR3: CASRLGGDSGANVLTF. In DNA, the CDR3 is TGTGCCAGCAGGCTTGGCGGGGACTCTGGGGCCAACGTCCTGACTTTC.

V gene TRBV7-2 combines with J gene TRBJ1-2; 9 nucleotides agree with TRBD1. V lost 6 bases, J lost 10 bases, and 9 bases stayed unmatched. Germline loops: CDR1 SGHTA, CDR2 FQGNSA. The CDR3 is made up of 13 amino acids. DNA for the CDR3: TGTGCCAGCAGTGGGGACAGGGAGACTCCCTACACCTTC. This codes for CASSGDRETPYTF.

The V and J genes are TRBV29-1 and TRBJ1-1; D gene ambiguous. The CDR3 is made up of 12 amino acids. Germline V gene sequence: CDR1 SQVTM, CDR2 ANQGSEA. V lost 2 bases, J lost 4 bases, and 8 bases lay in between. CDR3 sequence reads: CSVEPQSTEAFF. The CDR3 DNA follows: TGCAGCGTTGAACCCCAGTCCACTGAAGCTTTCTTT.

This clonotype was seen a single time. The genes are TRBV5-4 and TRBJ2-7, with TRBD2 as a possible D gene (6 bases). The CDR3 is made up of 15 amino acids. Trimming shortened V by 4 bases and J by 1 base, and 15 bases separated the two germline ends. The germline V gene has CDR1 SGHNT and CDR2 YYREEE (reference sequence). The CDR3 loop reads CASSLGTHSSYEQYF. CDR3 coding DNA: TGTGCCAGCAGCCTGGGGACTCATTCGTCCTACGAGCAGTACTTC.

This clonotype has more than one count but fewer than ten. This chain's CDR3 is CASSLEADRGQSPLHF. The CDR3 DNA is TGCGCCAGCAGCTTGGAGGCGGACAGGGGGCAATCACCCCTCCACTTT. V is TRBV5-1 and J is TRBJ1-6, with 11 bases identical to TRBD1. J lost 10 bases, V lost 0 bases, and 6 bases had no gene match. Germline V lookup: CDR1 SGHRS, CDR2 YFSETQ. This CDR3 region has 16 residues.

This clonotype was found a few times. CDR3 sequence: CASSFGGGAGETQYF. In nucleotides, the CDR3 is TGCGCCAGCAGCTTTGGCGGGGGGGCCGGCGAGACCCAGTACTTC. The chain carries TRBV5-1 and TRBJ2-5; 9 positions match TRBD2. The germline gives CDR1 SGHRS, CDR2 YFSETQ. The J segment lost 5 bases and the V segment lost 2 bases, leaving 7 bases of the junction unmatched. The CDR3 has 15 amino acids.

This clonotype was recorded a few times. Here the CDR3 reads CASSDRDTSRPGELFF. CDR3 sequence (DNA): TGTGCCAGCAGTGACCGGGACACGAGCCGTCCCGGGGAGCTGTTTTTT. The chain is built from TRBV6-1 and TRBJ2-2; D perhaps matches TRBD1 (6 bases). V was trimmed by 3 bases and J by 6 bases, leaving 17 bases between them. The length of the CDR3 is 16 residues. Germline values: CDR1 MNHNS, CDR2 SASEGT.

This clonotype has more than one count but fewer than ten. J is TRBJ2-6 and V is TRBV12-3 or TRBV12-4, with D unresolved. The CDR3 loop spans 15 amino acids. V lost 6 bases to trimming and J lost 3 bases, with 12 bases between them. CDR3 region: CASSRRVIGANVLTF. The CDR3 nucleotides are TGTGCCAGCAGCCGCCGGGTGATTGGGGCCAACGTCCTGACTTTC.

This clonotype came up a few times. The rearrangement uses TRBV15 and TRBJ2-4, with D perhaps assigned TRBD1 or TRBD2 (6 bases each). Between the trimmed V and J ends, which lost 3 bases and 0 bases, there was a span of 12 bases. From germline, CDR1 is LNHNV and CDR2 YYDKDF (reference sequence). The CDR3 has 16 amino acids. As DNA, the CDR3 is TGTGCCACCAGCAGGGCCCGGGGGCTAGCCAAAAACATTCAGTACTTC. It is translated as CATSRARGLAKNIQYF.

This clonotype has only a few counts. The chain has TRBV2 and TRBJ1-2; 8 bases match TRBD1. V lost 7 bases, J lost 3 bases, and 10 bases stayed unmatched. Germline CDR1 is SNHLY and CDR2 is FYNNEI. This CDR3 has 15 amino acids. In DNA, the CDR3 is TGTGCCAGCACCGTGGGACAGGTGCTCCACTATGGCTACACCTTC. Translation: CASTVGQVLHYGYTF. Using reference TRBV2 and TRBJ1-2 for the parts outside the CDR3, the full variable domain is EPEVTQTPSHQVTQMGQEVILRCVPISNHLYFYWYRQILGQKVEFLVSFYNNEISEKSEIFDDQFSVERPDGSNFTLKIRSTKLEDSAMYFCASTVGQVLHYGYTFGSGTRLTVV.

This clonotype was seen just once. The V gene is TRBV20-1, the J gene TRBJ2-7; a possible D gene is TRBD1 (6 bases). V gave up 1 base and J gave up 2 bases, with 12 bases separating them. Germline V CDR1 and CDR2: DFQATT, SNEGSKA (reference sequence). The CDR3 runs to 14 residues. The DNA of the CDR3 is TGCAGTGCTAGAGTCGTTGGACAGCCCTACGAGCAGTACTTC. This encodes CSARVVGQPYEQYF.

This clonotype was detected many times. This sequence joins TRBV29-1 and TRBJ1-2; possible D gene TRBD1, 5 bases. CDR1 is SQVTM and CDR2 is ANQGSEA in the germline V gene. Trimming removed 3 bases at V and 5 bases at J, with 13 bases between. The length of the CDR3 is 13 residues. CDR3 sequence reads: CSVETARRYGYTF. The CDR3 DNA reads as TGCAGCGTTGAGACAGCACGCCGGTATGGCTACACCTTC.

The chain carries TRBV7-9 and TRBJ2-2; maybe TRBD2 (5 bases). The CDR3 totals 16 residues. CDR1 is SEHNR and CDR2 is FQNEAQ in the germline V gene (reference sequence). Trimming cost V 4 bases and J 4 bases, with 16 bases left between them. CDR3 amino acids: CASSSPQGSGTGELFF. The DNA of the CDR3 is TGTGCCAGCAGCTCCCCTCAAGGGAGTGGCACCGGGGAGCTGTTTTTT.